This T cell receptor (beta chain) was captured in a study of T cell clonality in common variable immunodeficiency. Clones were read by immunoSEQ multiplex PCR, and TCRdb kept only the in-frame ones, dropping some. The profile covers about 15,000 clones, none occurring a single time. This clone has a handful of counts. Its antigen is not known. The read is 3 residues too short to cover the CDR3 end, so that end is filled in from the germline J gene. Study-level results: Reportedly, TCR beta sequences from common variable immunodeficiency showed fewer deletions and N-nucleotide insertions.

The CVID group had more than 12 females and 25 to 30 males, mean age 40. The CDR3 is 15 residues long. V lost 6 bases to trimming and J lost 4 bases; unmatched junction nucleotides: 6. The chain has TRBV23-1 and TRBJ1-3, with 10 bases matching TRBD1. TRBV23-1 falls under the ORF class, with uncertain function. This receptor was obtained from a human donor with common variable immunodeficiency. Sequenced material: peripheral blood mononuclear cells. Partial CDR3 DNA: TGCGCCAGCAGCCCGGGACAGGGGTCCGGAAACACC. It specifies CASSPGQGSGNT. The full CDR3 is CASSPGQGSGNTIYF.